The 30 T cell receptor beta chains below come from one sample, sequenced in a study of blood T cell repertoires in COVID-19. The assay was immunoSEQ multiplex PCR, and TCRdb's table has in-frame clones only and misses some. The sample shows 190,000 or so clones, around nine tenths of them seen only once. Sequencing was performed on peripheral blood. Receptor source: a man aged 35 to 55 with acute or convalescent COVID-19.

CDR3: CASSLPLGGGAPREQFF. CDR3 nucleotides: TGTGCCAGCAGCTTACCCCTCGGAGGGGGGGCGCCGAGGGAGCAGTTCTTC. This chain connects TRBV7-3 to TRBJ2-1; possible D gene TRBD2, 7 bases. From germline, CDR1 is SGHTA and CDR2 FQGTGA. CDR3 length equals 17 residues. V dropped 2 bases and J dropped 10 bases, with 24 bases sitting between them.

The chain carries TRBV25-1 and TRBJ2-7; D not certain. V gave up 1 base and J gave up 6 bases, with 10 bases separating them. CDR3 size: 13 residues. In germline, CDR1 is MGHDK, CDR2 SYGVNS. The CDR3, as DNA: TGTGCCAGCAGTGAATTAGGTTCAGGCGAGCAGTACTTC. Protein sequence: CASSELGSGEQYF.

In DNA form, the CDR3 reads TGTGCCAGCAGTGGAAGGACAGGGGAGCTGTTTTTT. Protein sequence: CASSGRTGELFF. The rearrangement links TRBV6-4 to TRBJ2-2; D may be TRBD1 (5 bases). CDR1 and CDR2 (germline): MRHNA, SNTAGT. CDR3 length: 12 residues. With 4 bases removed from V and 8 bases from J, the gap between germline ends came to 8 bases.

The chain uses TRBV7-2 and TRBJ2-7; 7 bases fit TRBD1. J was trimmed by 8 bases and V by 0 bases; bases with no gene match: 4. CDR1 and CDR2 (germline): SGHTA, FQGNSA. The CDR3 has 13 residues. Here the CDR3 reads CASSLARQGQQYF. For the CDR3, the DNA is TGTGCCAGCAGCTTAGCCCGACAGGGTCAGCAGTACTTC.

This sequence joins TRBV6-6 and TRBJ2-7; D is unresolved. In germline, CDR1 is MNHNY, CDR2 SVGAGI (reference sequence). With 5 bases removed from V and 6 bases from J, the gap between germline ends came to 17 bases. This CDR3 contains 14 residues. The CDR3 sequence: CASSVLDVAVEQYF. CDR3 bases: TGTGCCAGCAGTGTCCTCGACGTAGCCGTCGAGCAGTACTTC.

The chain links TRBV5-1 to TRBJ2-5, with 9 nucleotides matching TRBD2. The germline V gene encodes CDR1 SGHRS and CDR2 YFSETQ. J gave up 7 bases and V 0 bases, and 10 bases lay outside the gene matches. This CDR3 is 16 amino acids long. The CDR3 sequence: CASSLGASGAGGTQYF. CDR3 DNA sequence: TGCGCCAGCAGCTTGGGGGCTAGCGGGGCCGGGGGGACCCAGTACTTC.

This chain uses TRBV24-1 with TRBJ2-3, with 14 bases fitting TRBD2. Germline CDR1 and CDR2: KGHDR and SFDVKD. The CDR3 extends over 15 amino acids. V shed 9 bases and J 5 bases; nucleotides not matched to a gene: 6. CDR3 loop: CATAGLAGGGDTQYF. The CDR3 DNA is TGTGCCACCGCAGGACTAGCGGGGGGTGGAGATACGCAGTATTTT.

The gene calls are TRBV27 and TRBJ2-2; TRBD2 might be the D (6 bases). Trimming removed 3 bases at V and 7 bases at J, with 15 bases between. Germline V gene data show CDR1 as MNHEY and CDR2 as SMNVEV (reference sequence). The CDR3 covers 15 residues. CDR3 region: CASSFSGVVGGELFF. The CDR3 DNA is TGTGCCAGCAGTTTTTCGGGGGTGGTAGGCGGGGAGCTGTTTTTT.

The chain employs TRBV27 and TRBJ2-7; 10 nucleotides line up with TRBD1. Germline loops: CDR1 MNHEY, CDR2 SMNVEV (reference sequence). V lost 6 bases, J lost 3 bases, and 11 bases stayed unmatched. The CDR3 contains 16 residues. The CDR3 protein is CASSRSGQGTFYEQYF. The CDR3 DNA reads TGTGCCAGCAGCCGGTCGGGACAGGGGACGTTCTACGAGCAGTACTTC.

The chain joins TRBV5-1 to TRBJ1-2; D may be TRBD1 (5 bases). Trimming removed 2 bases at V and 0 bases at J, with 20 bases between. The CDR3 extends over 18 amino acids. Germline CDR1 is SGHRS and CDR2 is YFSETQ. The CDR3 coding sequence is TGCGCCAGCAGCTTCAGCAGACCGGTGGGGGGAACTAACTATGGCTACACCTTC. Translated, it gives CASSFSRPVGGTNYGYTF.

The chain links TRBV19 to TRBJ1-1, with 7 bases aligning to TRBD1. Germline values: CDR1 LNHDA, CDR2 SQIVND (reference sequence). The J segment lost 4 bases and the V segment lost 4 bases, leaving 9 bases of the junction unmatched. This CDR3 spans 15 amino acids. CDR3 in DNA: TGTGCCAGTAGTACGCAACAGGGGTCTGCCACTGAAGCTTTCTTT. It translates to CASSTQQGSATEAFF.

The gene calls are TRBV6-2 or TRBV6-3 and TRBJ2-5; D is undetermined. Germline-derived CDR1 and CDR2 are MNHEY and SVGEGT. Trimming stripped 2 bases from V and 4 bases from J, with 8 bases between. This CDR3 contains 13 residues. CDR3 loop: CASSYVYGETQYF. CDR3 nucleotides: TGTGCCAGCAGTTACGTGTACGGAGAGACCCAGTACTTC.

This chain connects TRBV10-2 to TRBJ2-3, with a possible D match to TRBD2 (6 bases). The CDR3 loop spans 14 amino acids. Trimming cost V 10 bases and J 6 bases, with 20 bases left between them. Germline lookup yields CDR1 WSHSY and CDR2 SAAADI. DNA for the CDR3: TGCGCCACGGCTAAGGACTACCTTGGGGATACGCAGTATTTT. Protein product: CATAKDYLGDTQYF.

The V and J genes are TRBV2 and TRBJ2-7; possible D gene TRBD2, 5 bases. This CDR3 spans 15 amino acids. In germline, CDR1 is SNHLY, CDR2 FYNNEI. V was clipped by 4 bases and J by 4 bases, with 17 bases between them. CDR3 protein: CASSGVRVAAYEQYF. The CDR3 nucleotides read TGTGCCAGCAGTGGAGTGAGGGTTGCGGCTTACGAGCAGTACTTC.

The chain combines TRBV6-2 or TRBV6-3 with TRBJ2-7; 7 bases are a match to TRBD1. The CDR3 loop spans 13 amino acids. The junction had 3 bases not matched to a gene; V was cut back by 4 bases and J by 3 bases. Germline assignment: CDR1 MNHEY and CDR2 SVGEGT. The CDR3 loop reads CASSFTGDYEQYF. The CDR3 DNA is TGTGCCAGCAGTTTTACAGGGGACTACGAGCAGTACTTC.

The rearrangement uses TRBV4-3 and TRBJ2-2; the D gene is possibly TRBD2 (7 bases). V shed 4 bases and J shed 6 bases, with 15 bases lying between them. The CDR3 consists of 15 residues. CDR1 is LGHNA, CDR2 YSLEER, per germline. In DNA form, the CDR3 reads TGCGCCAGCAGCCCTGAGTCGGGGGGCCCCGGGGAGCTGTTTTTT. It encodes CASSPESGGPGELFF.

The V and J genes are TRBV7-6 and TRBJ2-5; TRBD2 matches 9 bases. CDR1 SGHVS and CDR2 FNYEAQ come from the germline V gene. The CDR3 sequence is 16 residues long. The V segment lost 1 base and the J segment 1 base; nucleotides outside the gene matches: 4. CDR3 region: CASSLGLAGSQETQYF. The CDR3 DNA follows: TGTGCCAGCAGCTTAGGTCTAGCGGGGTCCCAAGAGACCCAGTACTTC.

This chain uses TRBV12-3 or TRBV12-4 with TRBJ2-3, with 7 positions matching TRBD1. The CDR3 loop spans 13 amino acids. The J segment lost 4 bases and the V segment lost 4 bases, leaving 2 bases of the junction unmatched. CDR3 DNA: TGTGCCAGCAGTTCACAGGGGCCAGATACGCAGTATTTT. This sequence encodes CASSSQGPDTQYF.

This rearrangement joins TRBV5-1 to TRBJ2-5; 7 bases map to TRBD1. There are 13 residues in the CDR3. CDR1 and CDR2 from the germline V gene are SGHRS and YFSETQ. The V segment lost 5 bases and the J segment 4 bases; nucleotides outside the gene matches: 5. The CDR3 region is CASSDRVGETQYF. CDR3 sequence (DNA): TGCGCCAGCAGTGACAGGGTTGGAGAGACCCAGTACTTC. Together with reference TRBV5-1 and TRBJ2-5, the CDR3 gives the full variable domain: KAGVTQTPRYLIKTRGQQVTLSCSPISGHRSVSWYQQTPGQGLQFLFEYFSETQRNKGNFPGRFSGRQFSNSRSEMNVSTLELGDSALYLCASSDRVGETQYFGPGTRLLVL.

V gene TRBV2 combines with J gene TRBJ2-7, with 9 nucleotides matching TRBD1. There are 14 residues in the CDR3. With V trimmed by 8 bases and J by 3 bases, 8 bases remained unmatched. The germline CDR1 and CDR2 sequences are SNHLY and FYNNEI. The CDR3 region is CASGRRTGDYEQYF. The CDR3 nucleotides are TGTGCCAGCGGTAGACGGACAGGGGACTACGAGCAGTACTTC.

V is TRBV5-1 and J is TRBJ1-2, with D hard to call. The CDR3 is 13 residues long. V lost 3 bases, J lost 3 bases, and 9 bases lay in between. Germline values: CDR1 SGHRS, CDR2 YFSETQ. This chain's CDR3 is CASSYSLDYGYTF. Written as DNA, the CDR3 is TGCGCCAGCAGCTACAGTTTGGACTATGGCTACACCTTC.

The chain uses TRBV27 and TRBJ2-7; possible D gene TRBD1, 7 bases. V lost 4 bases and J lost 5, with 15 bases in between. Germline V gene data show CDR1 as MNHEY and CDR2 as SMNVEV (reference sequence). The CDR3 has 14 amino acids. The CDR3, as DNA: TGTGCCAGCAGTTGGGTAGGGGGCGGGAACGAGCAGTACTTC. Amino acids: CASSWVGGGNEQYF.

The gene calls are TRBV5-4 and TRBJ1-4; 8 bases line up with TRBD1. CDR3 length: 15 residues. V gave up 0 bases and J gave up 8 bases; unmatched junction bases: 6. Germline assignment: CDR1 SGHNT and CDR2 YYREEE (reference sequence). The CDR3 protein is CASSLAGTGSEKLFF. CDR3 sequence (DNA): TGTGCCAGCAGCTTGGCCGGGACAGGTTCGGAAAAACTGTTTTTT.

At least ten counts were recorded for this clone. The V gene is TRBV12-3 or TRBV12-4, the J gene TRBJ1-2, with a weak D call TRBD1 (6 bases). The V end was cut by 1 base, the J end by 8 bases, with 11 bases between. The CDR3 runs 13 residues. The CDR3 DNA reads TGTGCCAGCAGTTTAGGGACAGCACGGGGCTACACCTTC. This encodes CASSLGTARGYTF.

V gene TRBV5-5 combines with J gene TRBJ2-2, with a possible D match to TRBD2 (6 bases). CDR3 size: 16 residues. Trimming left V 2 bases short and J 2 bases short, with 13 bases between. Germline lookup yields CDR1 SGHKS and CDR2 YYEKEE (reference sequence). In DNA, the CDR3 is TGTGCCAGCAGCTTCACGGCTAGCGCTAACACCGGGGAGCTGTTTTTT. Translation: CASSFTASANTGELFF.

This sequence joins TRBV27 and TRBJ1-5, with TRBD1 identical over 8 bases. The V and J ends lost 1 base and 2 bases, in that order; junction bases with no gene match: 10. CDR1 and CDR2 from the germline V gene are MNHEY and SMNVEV (reference sequence). This CDR3 is built from 18 residues. CDR3: CASSLFSGGSGGNQPQHF. The DNA of the CDR3 is TGTGCCAGCAGTTTATTTTCAGGGGGCTCAGGGGGCAATCAGCCCCAGCATTTT.

V gene TRBV28 combines with J gene TRBJ1-5; 8 bases line up with TRBD1. Germline lookup yields CDR1 MDHEN and CDR2 SYDVKM. The CDR3 runs 14 residues. V was clipped by 8 bases and J by 5 bases; unmatched bases: 8. In nucleotides, the CDR3 is TGTGCCAGCGGGTCTCACAGGGGGGATCAGCCCCAGCATTTT. Residues: CASGSHRGDQPQHF. Filled out from reference TRBV28 and TRBJ1-5, the complete variable domain reads DVKVTQSSRYLVKRTGEKVFLECVQDMDHENMFWYRQDPGLGLRLIYFSYDVKMKEKGDIPEGYSVSREKKERFSLILESASTNQTSMYLCASGSHRGDQPQHFGDGTRLSIL.

The V and J genes are TRBV18 and TRBJ1-5; 12 nucleotides match TRBD1. This CDR3 spans 15 amino acids. After removal of 5 bases from V and 6 bases from J, the junction contained 5 bases not matched to a gene. Germline loops: CDR1 KGHSH, CDR2 LQKENI. CDR3 protein: CASSLGTGGFQPQHF. DNA for the CDR3: TGTGCCAGCTCATTAGGGACAGGGGGCTTTCAGCCCCAGCATTTT. Drawing the rest from reference TRBV18 and TRBJ1-5, the complete variable domain is NAGVMQNPRHLVRRRGQEARLRCSPMKGHSHVYWYRQLPEEGLKFMVYLQKENIIDESGMPKERFSAEFPKEGPSILRIQQVVRGDSAAYFCASSLGTGGFQPQHFGDGTRLSIL.

The rearrangement uses TRBV19 and TRBJ2-1, with no clear D. Germline CDR1 reads LNHDA; CDR2 reads SQIVND (reference sequence). This CDR3 region has 15 residues. Trimming removed 3 bases at V and 0 bases at J, with 9 bases between. The CDR3 DNA follows: TGTGCCAGTAGTATTGATAGAAGCTCCTACAATGAGCAGTTCTTC. This encodes CASSIDRSSYNEQFF.

This clone was counted a few times. The chain couples TRBV19 to TRBJ1-2; 7 bases are shared with TRBD1. After removal of 4 bases from V and 2 bases from J, the junction contained 7 bases not matched to a gene. CDR1 and CDR2 (germline): LNHDA, SQIVND (reference sequence). There are 15 residues in the CDR3. This chain's CDR3 is CASSTYRGANYGYTF. The CDR3 bases are TGTGCCAGTAGTACCTACAGGGGCGCAAACTATGGCTACACCTTC.